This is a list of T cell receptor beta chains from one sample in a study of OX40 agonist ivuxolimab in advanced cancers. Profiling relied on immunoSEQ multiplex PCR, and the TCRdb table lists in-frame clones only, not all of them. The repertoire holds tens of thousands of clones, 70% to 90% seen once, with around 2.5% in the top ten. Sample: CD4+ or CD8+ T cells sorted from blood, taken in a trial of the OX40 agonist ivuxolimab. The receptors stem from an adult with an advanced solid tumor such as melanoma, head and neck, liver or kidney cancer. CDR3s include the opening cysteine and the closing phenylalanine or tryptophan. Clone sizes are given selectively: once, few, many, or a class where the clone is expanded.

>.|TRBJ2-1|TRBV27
CAALAAPRGEQFF
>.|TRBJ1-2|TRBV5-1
CASSRDGAYGYTF
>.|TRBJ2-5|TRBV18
CASSPRGGESVETQYF
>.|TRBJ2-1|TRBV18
CASSPATSGRGIEQFF
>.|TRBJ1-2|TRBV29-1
CSADSGGRGYTF
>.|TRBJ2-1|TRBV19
CASSFGVYSYNEQFF
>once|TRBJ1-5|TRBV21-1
CASSNQRCGKGDICNQPQHF
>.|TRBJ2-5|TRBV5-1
CASSAGAGYETQYF
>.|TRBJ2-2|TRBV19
CASSIGGTGNTGELFF
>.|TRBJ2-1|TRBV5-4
CASSLPIAGDHEQFF
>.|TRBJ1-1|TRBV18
CASSPNRGNTEAFF
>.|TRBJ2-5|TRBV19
CASSTAGAYQETQYF
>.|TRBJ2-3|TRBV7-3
CASADRGRLKDTQYF
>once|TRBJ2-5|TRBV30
CAWSRGWQETQYF
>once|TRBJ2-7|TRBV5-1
CASSLGQIYEQYF
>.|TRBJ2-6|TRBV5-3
CARSLRGRGGEMPLSGANVLTF
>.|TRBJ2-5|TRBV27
CASSLGPMGTQYF
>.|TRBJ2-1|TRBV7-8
CASSLSSGAYNEQFF
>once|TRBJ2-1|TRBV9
CASSVASSYNEQFF
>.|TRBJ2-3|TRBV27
CASSLMAGGSTDTQYF
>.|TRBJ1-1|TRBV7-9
CASTPFQGESEAFF
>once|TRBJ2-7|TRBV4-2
CASSPFSGSPYEQYF
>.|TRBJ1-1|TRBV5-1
CASSQQGTNTEAFF
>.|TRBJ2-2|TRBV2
CASSVGQRGTGELFF
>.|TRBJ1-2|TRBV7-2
CASSPGTFAYGYTF
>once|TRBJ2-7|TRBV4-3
CASSQVGGSGPYEQYF
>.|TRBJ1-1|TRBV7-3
CASSLHRGTEAFF
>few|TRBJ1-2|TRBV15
CATSTATSRYTF
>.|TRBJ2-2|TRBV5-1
CASSLPRGGTGELFF
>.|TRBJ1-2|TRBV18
CASSRLSISNYGYTF
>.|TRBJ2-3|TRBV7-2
CASRGLARTDTQYF
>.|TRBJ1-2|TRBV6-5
CASSPSGGQNYGYTF
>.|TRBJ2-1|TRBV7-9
CASSLSEQFF
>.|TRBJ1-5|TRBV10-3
CAIRSNAGGNQPQHF
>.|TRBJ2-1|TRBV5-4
CASSWRTGGSYNEQFF
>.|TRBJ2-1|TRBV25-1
CASKQGESNEQFF
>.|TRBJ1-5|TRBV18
CASSPPAGVGQPQHF
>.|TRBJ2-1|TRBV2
CASSELGASYNEQFF
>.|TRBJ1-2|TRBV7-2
CASSFGQDYGYTF
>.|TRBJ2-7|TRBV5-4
CASSLRTETYEQYF
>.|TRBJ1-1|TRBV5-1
CASSFTGGTEAFF
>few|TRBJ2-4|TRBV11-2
CASSLGGTDSTLENIQYF
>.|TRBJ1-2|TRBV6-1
CASSEATANYGYTF
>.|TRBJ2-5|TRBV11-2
CASSRKQGFLEETQYF
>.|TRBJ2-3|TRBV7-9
CASSLTSPSTDTQYF
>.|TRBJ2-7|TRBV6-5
CASSLGLAGNYEQYF
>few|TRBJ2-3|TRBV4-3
CASSQAARAGLAASTDTQYF
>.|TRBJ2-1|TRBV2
CASRAERGYNEQFF
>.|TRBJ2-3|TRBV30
CAWNHFVGRAGGVDTQYF
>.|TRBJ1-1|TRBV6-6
CASSTYGTGDGSAFF
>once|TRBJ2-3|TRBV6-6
CASSYGPDTQYF
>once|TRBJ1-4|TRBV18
CASSPASATNEKLFF
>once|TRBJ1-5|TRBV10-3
CAISESNQPQHF
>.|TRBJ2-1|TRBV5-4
CASSSPLGDRGHNEQFF